These 16 T cell receptor beta chains came from one sample sequenced in a study of cytotoxic CD8 clonotypes in ibrutinib-treated CLL. This table comes from immunoSEQ multiplex PCR, and its TCRdb copy is limited to in-frame clones, with some not included. This sample has 65,000 to 80,000 clones, with 83% found just once. The starting material was PBMCs, obtained after 24 months of ibrutinib treatment. The source of these receptors is a human donor with chronic lymphocytic leukemia.

V and J are TRBV19 and TRBJ1-5, with unresolved D. The CDR3 sequence is 15 residues long. In germline, CDR1 is LNHDA, CDR2 SQIVND (reference sequence). V was cut by 6 bases and J by 6 bases, with 18 bases left in between. The CDR3 coding sequence is TGTGCCAGTAGCGGAGGATTCCAATTGGGTCAGCCCCAGCATTTT. The encoded protein is CASSGGFQLGQPQHF.

The chain joins TRBV28 to TRBJ1-2; no clear D gene. The CDR3 loop spans 14 amino acids. Trimming took 6 bases from V and 4 from J, leaving 15 bases between them. Per the germline V gene, CDR1 is MDHEN and CDR2 is SYDVKM. The CDR3 loop reads CASRSSGPRYGYTF. The CDR3 nucleotides are TGTGCCAGCAGGAGCAGTGGGCCCCGCTATGGCTACACCTTC.

The V and J genes are TRBV11-2 and TRBJ1-4; TRBD1 agrees at 9 bases. Trimming removed 2 bases from V and 7 bases from J; junction bases left unmatched: 5. Germline V gene sequence: CDR1 SGHAT, CDR2 FQNNGV. The CDR3 runs to 15 residues. CDR3 amino acids: CASSLMGTGSEKLFF. The CDR3 DNA is TGTGCCAGCAGCTTAATGGGGACAGGGTCTGAAAAACTGTTTTTT.

The rearrangement uses TRBV29-1 and TRBJ2-5; the D is unclear. This CDR3 region has 13 residues. The germline V and J ends were trimmed by 4 bases and 2 bases, with 11 bases remaining between them. The germline V gene encodes CDR1 SQVTM and CDR2 ANQGSEA. For the CDR3, the DNA is TGCAGCGTTGCCCCCACACGGCAAGAGACCCAGTACTTC. As protein: CSVAPTRQETQYF.

This rearrangement joins TRBV7-9 to TRBJ1-2; 7 positions agree with TRBD1. The CDR3 is 16 amino acids. In germline, CDR1 is SEHNR, CDR2 FQNEAQ (reference sequence). With V trimmed by 3 bases and J by 0 bases, 7 bases remained unmatched. The CDR3 DNA sequence: TGTGCCAGCAGCTTTCCCCGACAGGGCACTAACTATGGCTACACCTTC. Protein product: CASSFPRQGTNYGYTF.

The rearrangement links TRBV7-6 to TRBJ2-7, with 7 bases lining up with TRBD1. The V and J ends lost 5 bases and 1 base, in that order; junction bases with no gene match: 8. The CDR3 covers 15 residues. CDR1 is SGHVS and CDR2 is FNYEAQ in the germline V gene. DNA for the CDR3: TGTGCCAGCAGCCCTCGGACAGGAGGTTCCTACGAGCAGTACTTC. The encoded protein is CASSPRTGGSYEQYF.

CDR3 amino acids: CASSMTSPSNTGELFF. CDR3 sequence (DNA): TGTGCCAGTAGTATGACTAGCCCGTCGAACACCGGGGAGCTGTTTTTT. The J gene is TRBJ2-2, the V gene TRBV19, with TRBD2 matching 7 bases. The CDR3 consists of 16 residues. The V gene's germline CDR1 is LNHDA and CDR2 SQIVND (reference sequence). V was clipped by 3 bases and J by 0 bases; unmatched bases: 4.

J is TRBJ2-7 and V is TRBV5-1; 11 bases are shared with TRBD2. The CDR3 totals 17 residues. Germline-derived CDR1 and CDR2 are SGHRS and YFSETQ. V lost 3 bases, J lost 4 bases, and 12 bases stayed unmatched. The CDR3 is CASSSFTSGRSRYEQYF. The CDR3 region has the DNA TGCGCCAGCAGCTCCTTTACTAGCGGGAGATCGAGGTACGAGCAGTACTTC.

The chain has TRBV18 and TRBJ1-5; D unresolved. Germline V lookup: CDR1 KGHSH, CDR2 LQKENI. The CDR3 has 17 amino acids. Deletions cut 2 bases from V and 1 base from J, with 15 bases between. As DNA, the CDR3 is TGTGCCAGCTCACCAAGGCCAGGAACTCGGAGCAATCAGCCCCAGCATTTT. It encodes CASSPRPGTRSNQPQHF.

The rearrangement joins TRBV6-1 to TRBJ1-5; D not certain. Germline-derived CDR1 and CDR2 are MNHNS and SASEGT. V lost 3 bases to trimming and J lost 4 bases, with 13 bases between them. CDR3 length: 15 residues. In nucleotides, the CDR3 is TGTGCCAGCAGTGAGTTAGGAGAGTATAATCAGCCCCAGCATTTT. Protein product: CASSELGEYNQPQHF.

V and J are TRBV12-1 and TRBJ2-5; the table assigns TRBD1, which was not confirmed against the DNA. TRBV12-1 is annotated as a pseudogene. The CDR3 totals 17 residues. CDR3 in amino acids: CASSYKARKGRWETQYF. In DNA, the CDR3 is TGTGCCAGCAGCTATAAGGCGAGGAAGGGGCGTTGGGAGACCCAGTACTTC.

This clone was observed once. The chain has TRBV7-3 and TRBJ1-4; 7 bases are a match to TRBD1. V shed 0 bases and J 3 bases; nucleotides not matched to a gene: 13. The CDR3 is 19 residues long. Germline V gene sequence: CDR1 SGHTA, CDR2 FQGTGA. The CDR3 nucleotides read TGTGCCAGCAGCTTAACGATCAGGGGGACACAGGGGTCTAATGAAAAACTGTTTTTT. Encoded protein: CASSLTIRGTQGSNEKLFF.

The chain has TRBV29-1 and TRBJ2-7; perhaps D is TRBD1 or TRBD2 (5 bases each). Trimming removed 7 bases at V and 9 bases at J, with 16 bases between. CDR1 is SQVTM and CDR2 is ANQGSEA in the germline V gene. The CDR3 is 11 amino acids. The CDR3 nucleotides are TGCAGCGGTGGACACTGGGACGTGCAGTACTTC. Protein sequence: CSGGHWDVQYF.

The V call is TRBV6-1, the J call TRBJ1-5, with 8 bases fitting TRBD1. CDR1 is MNHNS and CDR2 is SASEGT in the germline V gene. This CDR3 spans 13 amino acids. The trim removed 3 bases at V and 7 bases at J, leaving 2 bases unmatched. CDR3 region: CASSDRTGQPQHF. The CDR3 DNA sequence: TGTGCCAGCAGTGACAGGACAGGGCAGCCCCAGCATTTT.

The chain uses TRBV9 and TRBJ2-7, with D unclear. CDR1 SGDLS and CDR2 YYNGEE come from the germline V gene. This CDR3 has 12 amino acids. V lost 3 bases to trimming and J lost 6 bases, with 10 bases between them. In nucleotides, the CDR3 is TGTGCCAGCAGCGATCCCCGAGCCGAGCAGTACTTC. It translates to CASSDPRAEQYF.

The chain uses TRBV2 and TRBJ2-2; D unresolved. The V and J ends lost 5 bases and 6 bases respectively, with 13 bases between them. Germline lookup yields CDR1 SNHLY and CDR2 FYNNEI. This CDR3 has 14 amino acids. Written as DNA, the CDR3 is TGTGCCAGCAGTCAAACGAATGGGGCCGGGGAGCTGTTTTTT. Amino acid sequence: CASSQTNGAGELFF. Full variable domain (remainder filled in from reference TRBV2 and TRBJ2-2): EPEVTQTPSHQVTQMGQEVILRCVPISNHLYFYWYRQILGQKVEFLVSFYNNEISEKSEIFDDQFSVERPDGSNFTLKIRSTKLEDSAMYFCASSQTNGAGELFFGEGSRLTVL.